This TCR beta chain came from a study of PD-1 blockade in classical Hodgkin lymphoma. General study findings and limits: Whoever responded completely had baseline diversity much like that seen in newly diagnosed patients.

The ends lost 3 bases at V and 3 bases at J; junction bases unmatched: 17. There are 18 residues in the CDR3. Germline CDR1 reads SGHDT; CDR2 reads YYEEEE. Clones were sequenced by immunoSEQ multiplex PCR, and TCRdb holds only the in-frame ones, with some missing. The table has 60,000 to 75,000 clones, about 92% seen once. Every patient had relapsed following autologous stem cell transplantation, and cohorts differed in brentuximab vedotin exposure. Worth noting for this clone: What it recognizes is unknown.

The receptor comes from a human donor with classical Hodgkin lymphoma. V usage is TRBV5-6 and J usage is TRBJ2-7; TRBD1 aligns across 8 bases. The sequencing used peripheral blood mononuclear cells (PBMCs), collected at baseline. The CDR3 here is CASSSAPLTGALIYEQYF. In DNA, the CDR3 is TGTGCCAGCAGCTCCGCCCCCCTGACAGGGGCACTCATCTACGAGCAGTACTTC. The full variable domain, with the rest looked up from reference TRBV5-6 and TRBJ2-7, is DAGVTQSPTHLIKTRGQQVTLRCSPKSGHDTVSWYQQALGQGPQFIFQYYEEEERQRGNFPDRFSGHQFPNYSSELNVNALLLGDSALYLCASSSAPLTGALIYEQYFGPGTRLTVT.